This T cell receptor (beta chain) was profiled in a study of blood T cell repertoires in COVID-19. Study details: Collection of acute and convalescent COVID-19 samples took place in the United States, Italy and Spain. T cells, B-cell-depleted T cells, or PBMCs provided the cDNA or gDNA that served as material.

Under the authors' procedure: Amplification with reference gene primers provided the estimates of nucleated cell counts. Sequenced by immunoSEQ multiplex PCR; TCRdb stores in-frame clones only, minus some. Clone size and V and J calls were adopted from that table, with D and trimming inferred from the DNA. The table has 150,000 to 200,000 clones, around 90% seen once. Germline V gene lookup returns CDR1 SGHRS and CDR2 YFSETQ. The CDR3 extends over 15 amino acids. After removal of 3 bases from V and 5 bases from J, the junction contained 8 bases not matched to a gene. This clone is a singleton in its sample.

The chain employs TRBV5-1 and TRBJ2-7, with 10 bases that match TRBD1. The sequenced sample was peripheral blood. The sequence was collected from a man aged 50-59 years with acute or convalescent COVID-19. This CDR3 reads CASSSLDRGSHEQYF. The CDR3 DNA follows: TGCGCCAGCAGCTCATTGGACAGGGGGTCCCACGAGCAGTACTTC.